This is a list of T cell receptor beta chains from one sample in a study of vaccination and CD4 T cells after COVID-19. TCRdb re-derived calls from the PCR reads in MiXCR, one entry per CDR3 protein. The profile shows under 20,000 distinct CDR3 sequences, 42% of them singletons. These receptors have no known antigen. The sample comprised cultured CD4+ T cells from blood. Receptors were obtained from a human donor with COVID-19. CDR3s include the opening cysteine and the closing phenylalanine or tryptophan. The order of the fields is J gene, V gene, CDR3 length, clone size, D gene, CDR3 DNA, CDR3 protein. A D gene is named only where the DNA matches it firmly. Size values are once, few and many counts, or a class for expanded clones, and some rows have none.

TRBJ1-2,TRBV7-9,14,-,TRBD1,TGTGCCAGCAGCTTAGCGACCACAGGGGGGGGCTACACCTTC,CASSLATTGGGYTF
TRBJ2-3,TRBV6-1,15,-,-,TGTGCCAGCACCCCCCAGGAGGGGCGGGCAGATACGCAGTATTTT,CASTPQEGRADTQYF
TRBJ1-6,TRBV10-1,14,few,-,TGCGCCAGCATTCCTTCAGGGGAGGATTCACCCCTCCACTTT,CASIPSGEDSPLHF
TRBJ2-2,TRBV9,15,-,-,TGTGCCAGCAGCACCCAGGGGTTTGGCACCGGGGAGCTGTTTTTT,CASSTQGFGTGELFF
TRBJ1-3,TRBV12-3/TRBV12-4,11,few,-,TGTGCCAGCAGCAACGGAGTGTCCATATATTTT,CASSNGVSIYF
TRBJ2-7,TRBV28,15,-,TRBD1,TGTGCCAGCAGTTTACCTACGGGACAGGGGGCAGAGCAGTACTTC,CASSLPTGQGAEQYF
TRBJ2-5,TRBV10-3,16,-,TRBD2,TGTGCCATCAGTGAGGGGGGACTAGTGAGCCAAGAGACCCAGTACTTC,CAISEGGLVSQETQYF
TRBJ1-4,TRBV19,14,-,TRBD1,TGTGCCAGTAGGGTTGGGGACAGGCATGAAAAACTGTTTTTT,CASRVGDRHEKLFF
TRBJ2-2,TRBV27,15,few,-,TGTGCCAGCAGTGACGGGGGCCTAGGGACCGGGGAGCTGTTTTTT,CASSDGGLGTGELFF
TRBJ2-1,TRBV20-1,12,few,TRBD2,TGCAGTGCTCCCGGGGGGGTCAATGAGCAGTTCTTC,CSAPGGVNEQFF
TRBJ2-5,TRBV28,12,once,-,TGTGCCAGCAGTACCATTAGGGGGAATCAGTACTTC,CASSTIRGNQYF
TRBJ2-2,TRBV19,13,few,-,TGTGCCACCGAGAGAGGGAACACCGGGGAGCTGTTTTTT,CATERGNTGELFF
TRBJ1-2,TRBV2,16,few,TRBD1,TGTGCCAGCAGTTGGGGACAGGGAGGGGGCCTTGGAGGCTACACCTTC,CASSWGQGGGLGGYTF
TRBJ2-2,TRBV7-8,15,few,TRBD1,TGTGCCAGCAGAACGGGACAGGGGTACACCGGGGAGCTGTTTTTT,CASRTGQGYTGELFF
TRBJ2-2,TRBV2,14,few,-,TGTGCCAGCAGTGATCGACCAACCGGCGGGGAGCTGTTTTTT,CASSDRPTGGELFF
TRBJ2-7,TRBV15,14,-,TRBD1,TGTGCCACCAGCAGTGACAGGGCTTTCTGCGAGCAGTACTTC,CATSSDRAFCEQYF
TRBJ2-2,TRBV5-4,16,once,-,TGTGCCAGCAGCTTGTCTGGTCTCCATCGGGGCGGGGAGCTGTTTTTT,CASSLSGLHRGGELFF
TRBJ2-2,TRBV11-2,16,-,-,TGTGCCAGCAGCTTAGTAACTAGCCGAAACACCGGGGAGCTGTTTTTT,CASSLVTSRNTGELFF
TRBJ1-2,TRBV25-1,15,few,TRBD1,TGTGCCAGCAGTGAAAATGGACAGGGGAACTATGGCTACACCTTC,CASSENGQGNYGYTF
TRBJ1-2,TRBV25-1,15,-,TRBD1,TGTGCCAGCAGGACTACCGCCGAGGGGGCAGGGGGCTACACCTTC,CASRTTAEGAGGYTF
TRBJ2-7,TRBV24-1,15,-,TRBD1,TGTGCCACCAGTGATGGAGACAGGGACGGATACGAGCAGTACTTC,CATSDGDRDGYEQYF
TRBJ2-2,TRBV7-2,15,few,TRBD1,TGTGCCAGCAGCCTAAGACAGGGGAGCACCGGGGAGCTGTTTTTT,CASSLRQGSTGELFF
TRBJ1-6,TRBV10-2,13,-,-,TGCGCCAGCAGTGAATCGGGATATTCACCCCTCCACTTT,CASSESGYSPLHF
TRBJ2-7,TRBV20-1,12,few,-,TGCAGTGCTAGATCCGGTCCCTTCGAGCAGTACTTC,CSARSGPFEQYF